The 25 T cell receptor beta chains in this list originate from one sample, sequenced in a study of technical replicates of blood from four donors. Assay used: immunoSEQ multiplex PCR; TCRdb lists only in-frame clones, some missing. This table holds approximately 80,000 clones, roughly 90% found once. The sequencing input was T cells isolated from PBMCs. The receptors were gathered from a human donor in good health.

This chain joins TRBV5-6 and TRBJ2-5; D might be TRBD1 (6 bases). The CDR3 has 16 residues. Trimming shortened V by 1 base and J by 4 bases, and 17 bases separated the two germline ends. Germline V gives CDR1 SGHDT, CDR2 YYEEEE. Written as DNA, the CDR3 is TGTGCCAGCAGCTTGTCCCATTACGACAGGAGAGAGACCCAGTACTTC. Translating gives CASSLSHYDRRETQYF.

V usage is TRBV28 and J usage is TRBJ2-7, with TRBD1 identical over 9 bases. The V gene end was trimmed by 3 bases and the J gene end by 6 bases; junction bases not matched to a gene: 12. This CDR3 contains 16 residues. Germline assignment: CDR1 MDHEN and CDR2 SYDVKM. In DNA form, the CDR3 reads TGTGCCAGCAGTTTGGACAGGGGCAAATTTGGTTTCGAGCAGTACTTC. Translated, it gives CASSLDRGKFGFEQYF.

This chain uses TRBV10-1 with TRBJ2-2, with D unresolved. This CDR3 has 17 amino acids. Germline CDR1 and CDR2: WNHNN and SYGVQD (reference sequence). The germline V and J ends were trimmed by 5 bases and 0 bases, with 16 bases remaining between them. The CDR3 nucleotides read TGCGCCAGCAGTTACCCCCCTGGCAGTTCGAACACCGGGGAGCTGTTTTTT. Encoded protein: CASSYPPGSSNTGELFF.

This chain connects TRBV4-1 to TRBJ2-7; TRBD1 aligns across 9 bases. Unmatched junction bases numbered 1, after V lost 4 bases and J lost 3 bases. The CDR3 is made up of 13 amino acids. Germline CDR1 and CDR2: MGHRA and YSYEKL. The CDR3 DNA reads TGCGCCAGCAGCCCGGACAGGGGCTACGAGCAGTACTTC. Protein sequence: CASSPDRGYEQYF.

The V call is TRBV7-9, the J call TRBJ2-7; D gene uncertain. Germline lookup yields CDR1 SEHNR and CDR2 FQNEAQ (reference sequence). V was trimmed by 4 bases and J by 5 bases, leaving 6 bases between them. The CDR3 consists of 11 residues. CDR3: CASSSRHEQYF. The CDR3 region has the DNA TGTGCCAGCAGCTCGAGGCACGAGCAGTACTTC.

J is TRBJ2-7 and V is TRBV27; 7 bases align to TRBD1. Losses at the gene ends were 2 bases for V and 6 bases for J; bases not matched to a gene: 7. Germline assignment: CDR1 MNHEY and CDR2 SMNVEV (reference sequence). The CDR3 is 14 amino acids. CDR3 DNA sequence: TGTGCCAGCAGTTTAGGTGGGACAGAAACCGAGCAGTACTTC. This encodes CASSLGGTETEQYF.

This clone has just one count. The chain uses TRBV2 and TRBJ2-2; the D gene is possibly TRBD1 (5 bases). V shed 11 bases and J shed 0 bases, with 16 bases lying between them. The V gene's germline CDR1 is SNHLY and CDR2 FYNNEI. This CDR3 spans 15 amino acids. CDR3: CALGRQGPNTGELFF. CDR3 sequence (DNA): TGTGCCCTCGGGCGGCAGGGCCCGAACACCGGGGAGCTGTTTTTT.

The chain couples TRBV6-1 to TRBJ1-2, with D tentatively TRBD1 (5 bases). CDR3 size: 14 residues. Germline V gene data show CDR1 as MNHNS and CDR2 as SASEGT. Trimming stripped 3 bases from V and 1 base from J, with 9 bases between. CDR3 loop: CASSDNRHNYGYTF. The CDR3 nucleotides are TGTGCCAGCAGTGATAACAGGCATAACTATGGCTACACCTTC.

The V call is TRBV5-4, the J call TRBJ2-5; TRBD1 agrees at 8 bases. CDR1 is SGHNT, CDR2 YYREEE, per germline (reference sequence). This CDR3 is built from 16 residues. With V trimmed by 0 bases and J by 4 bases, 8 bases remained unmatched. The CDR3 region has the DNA TGTGCCAGCAGCTTGGGCCGAAAGACAGGGGCAGAGACCCAGTACTTC. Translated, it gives CASSLGRKTGAETQYF.

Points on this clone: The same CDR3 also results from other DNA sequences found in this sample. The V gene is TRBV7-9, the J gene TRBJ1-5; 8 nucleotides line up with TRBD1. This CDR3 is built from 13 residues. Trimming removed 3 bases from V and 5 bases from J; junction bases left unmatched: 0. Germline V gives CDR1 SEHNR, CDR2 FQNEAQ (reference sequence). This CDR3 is CASSLTGDQPQHF. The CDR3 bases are TGTGCCAGCAGCTTGACAGGGGATCAGCCCCAGCATTTT.

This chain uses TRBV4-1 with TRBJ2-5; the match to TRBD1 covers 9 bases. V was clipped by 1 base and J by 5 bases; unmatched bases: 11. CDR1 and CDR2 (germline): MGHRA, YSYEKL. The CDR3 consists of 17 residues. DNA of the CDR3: TGCGCCAGCAGCCAAGGGGACAGGGCCTCCTTAAAGGAGACCCAGTACTTC. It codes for CASSQGDRASLKETQYF.

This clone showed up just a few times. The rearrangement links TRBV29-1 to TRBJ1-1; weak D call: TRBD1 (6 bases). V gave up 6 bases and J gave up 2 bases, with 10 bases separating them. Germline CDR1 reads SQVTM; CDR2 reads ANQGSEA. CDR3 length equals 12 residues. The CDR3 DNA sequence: TGCAGCGTGGCGGACAGTAACACTGAAGCTTTCTTT. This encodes CSVADSNTEAFF. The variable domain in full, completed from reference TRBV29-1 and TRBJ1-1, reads SAVISQKPSRDICQRGTSLTIQCQVDSQVTMMFWYRQQPGQSLTLIATANQGSEATYESGFVIDKFPISRPNLTFSTLTVSNMSPEDSSIYLCSVADSNTEAFFGQGTRLTVV.

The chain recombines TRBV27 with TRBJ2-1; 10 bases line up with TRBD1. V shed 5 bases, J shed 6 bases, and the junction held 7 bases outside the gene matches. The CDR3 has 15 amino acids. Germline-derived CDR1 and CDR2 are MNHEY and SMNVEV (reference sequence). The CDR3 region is CASSPGTGVFNEQFF. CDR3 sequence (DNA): TGTGCCAGCAGTCCCGGGACAGGGGTATTCAATGAGCAGTTCTTC.

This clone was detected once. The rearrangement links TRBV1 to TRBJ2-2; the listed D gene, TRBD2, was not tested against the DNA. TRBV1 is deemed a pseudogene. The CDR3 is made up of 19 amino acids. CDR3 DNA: TGCACCAGCAGCCAAGGTAAGATTAGTTTGTCGCCGTTCACCGGGGAGCTGTTTTTT. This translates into CTSSQGKISLSPFTGELFF.

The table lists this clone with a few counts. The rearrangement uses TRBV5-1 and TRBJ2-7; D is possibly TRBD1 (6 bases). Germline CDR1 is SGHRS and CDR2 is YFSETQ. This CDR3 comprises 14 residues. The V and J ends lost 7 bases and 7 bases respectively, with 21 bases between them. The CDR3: CASHAGPTTGEQYF. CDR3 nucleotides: TGCGCCAGCCACGCAGGGCCCACCACAGGGGAGCAGTACTTC.

This CDR3 reads CASSFSQREYTDTQYF. CDR3 bases: TGTGCCAGCAGCTTTTCCCAGCGGGAATACACAGATACGCAGTATTTT. The rearrangement joins TRBV11-2 to TRBJ2-3; 7 bases match TRBD2. Per the germline V gene, CDR1 is SGHAT and CDR2 is FQNNGV. The ends lost 3 bases at V and 2 bases at J; junction bases unmatched: 8. The CDR3 covers 16 residues.

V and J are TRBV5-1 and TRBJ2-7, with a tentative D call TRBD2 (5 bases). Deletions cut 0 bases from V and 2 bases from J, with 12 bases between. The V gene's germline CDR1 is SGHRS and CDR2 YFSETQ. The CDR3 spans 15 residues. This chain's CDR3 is CASSLGPSRTYEQYF. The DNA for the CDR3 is TGCGCCAGCAGCTTGGGTCCTAGCCGAACCTACGAGCAGTACTTC.

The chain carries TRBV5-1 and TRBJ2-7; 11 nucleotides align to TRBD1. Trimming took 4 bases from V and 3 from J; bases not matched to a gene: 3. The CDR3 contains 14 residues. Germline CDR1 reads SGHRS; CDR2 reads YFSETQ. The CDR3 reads CASSPGTGGYEQYF. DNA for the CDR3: TGCGCCAGCAGCCCCGGGACAGGGGGCTACGAGCAGTACTTC.

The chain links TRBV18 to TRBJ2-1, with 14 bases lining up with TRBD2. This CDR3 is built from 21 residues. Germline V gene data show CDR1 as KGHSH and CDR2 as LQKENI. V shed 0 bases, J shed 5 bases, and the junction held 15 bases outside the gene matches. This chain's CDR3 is CASSPPRGLAGGHITNNEQFF. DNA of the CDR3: TGTGCCAGCTCACCACCCCGAGGACTAGCGGGAGGTCACATCACTAACAATGAGCAGTTCTTC.

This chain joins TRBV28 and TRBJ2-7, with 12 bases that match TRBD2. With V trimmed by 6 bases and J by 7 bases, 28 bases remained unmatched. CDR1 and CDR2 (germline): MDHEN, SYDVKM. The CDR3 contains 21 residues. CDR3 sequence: CASSKGQGHLTSGRSRGEQYF. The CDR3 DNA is TGTGCCAGCAGCAAGGGACAGGGGCACCTGACTAGCGGGAGATCACGAGGAGAGCAGTACTTC.

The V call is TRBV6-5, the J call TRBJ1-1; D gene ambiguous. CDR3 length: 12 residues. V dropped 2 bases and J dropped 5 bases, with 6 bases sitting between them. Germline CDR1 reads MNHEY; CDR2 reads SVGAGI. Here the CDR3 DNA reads TGTGCCAGCAGTTACGGCGGGACTGAAGCTTTCTTT. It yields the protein CASSYGGTEAFF.

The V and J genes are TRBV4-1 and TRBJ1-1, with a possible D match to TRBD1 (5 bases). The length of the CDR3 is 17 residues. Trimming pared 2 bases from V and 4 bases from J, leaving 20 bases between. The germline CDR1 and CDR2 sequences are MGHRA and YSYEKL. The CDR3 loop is CASSQTRGFLFSTEAFF. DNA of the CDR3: TGCGCCAGCAGCCAAACAAGGGGCTTCCTTTTCTCCACTGAAGCTTTCTTT.

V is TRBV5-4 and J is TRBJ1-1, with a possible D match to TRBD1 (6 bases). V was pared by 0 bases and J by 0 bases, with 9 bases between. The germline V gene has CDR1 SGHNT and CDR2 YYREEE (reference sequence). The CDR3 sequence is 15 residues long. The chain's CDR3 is CASSLGGTLNTEAFF. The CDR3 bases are TGTGCCAGCAGCTTGGGAGGGACACTGAACACTGAAGCTTTCTTT.

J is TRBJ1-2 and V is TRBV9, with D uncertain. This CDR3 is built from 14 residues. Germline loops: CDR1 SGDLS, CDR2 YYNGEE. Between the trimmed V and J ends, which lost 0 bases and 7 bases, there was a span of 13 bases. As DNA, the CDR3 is TGTGCCAGCAGCGTAGCCCGGGGTTTGGGTGGCTACACCTTC. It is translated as CASSVARGLGGYTF. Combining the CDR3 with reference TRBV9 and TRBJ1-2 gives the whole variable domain DSGVTQTPKHLITATGQRVTLRCSPRSGDLSVYWYQQSLDQGLQFLIQYYNGEERAKGNILERFSAQQFPDLHSELNLSSLELGDSALYFCASSVARGLGGYTFGSGTRLTVV.

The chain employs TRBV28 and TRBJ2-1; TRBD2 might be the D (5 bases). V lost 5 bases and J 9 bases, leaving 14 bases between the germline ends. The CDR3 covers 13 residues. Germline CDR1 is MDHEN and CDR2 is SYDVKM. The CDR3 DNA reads TGTGCCAGCAGTCCCCCAAGGGCGGGTGAGCAGTTCTTC. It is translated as CASSPPRAGEQFF.